This section outlines one TCR beta chain sequence together with its context. The target antigen is unknown. Primers: 60 Vbeta forward and 13 Jbeta reverse. Profiling relied on immunoSEQ multiplex PCR, and the TCRdb table lists in-frame clones only, not all of them. The sample holds 90,000 to 95,000 clones, roughly four fifths seen once. CDR1 MDHEN and CDR2 SYDVKM come from the germline V gene. Trimming removed 7 bases from V and 1 base from J, with 4 bases in between. The CDR3 covers 11 residues. The sample is drawn from a study of cytomegalovirus exposure and HLA in healthy donors. Study overall: Of roughly 360 genotyped donors, roughly 76% grouped in the Caucasian-associated ancestry cluster.

Whole-study results and caveats: According to a later analysis, most TCR beta chains associated with CMV appeared HLA-restricted. A missense variant in DCLRE1C was later tied to TCR beta V- and J-gene trimming. Later on, an analysis tied over 15,000 TCR beta sequences to HLA alleles at 0.05 false discovery rate.

This sequence originates from a man aged 30 to 45 in good health and CMV-seronegative. The rearrangement uses TRBV28 and TRBJ1-1, with D hard to call. Sample: PBMCs. CDR3 in amino acids: CASIENTEAFF. CDR3 nucleotides: TGTGCCAGCATAGAGAACACTGAAGCTTTCTTT. Supplemented by reference TRBV28 and TRBJ1-1, the full variable domain reads DVKVTQSSRYLVKRTGEKVFLECVQDMDHENMFWYRQDPGLGLRLIYFSYDVKMKEKGDIPEGYSVSREKKERFSLILESASTNQTSMYLCASIENTEAFFGQGTRLTVV.